This T cell receptor (beta chain) stems from a study of shared clonotypes between healthy human individuals. This CDR3 is 16 amino acids long. Donors were healthy HIV-negative adults without recent acute infections or vaccinations. Data came from immunoSEQ multiplex PCR; TCRdb stores just in-frame clones and leaves some out. The table lists around 1.1 million clones, around 82% of them singletons. This clone was seen a few times. Material: memory CD4+ T cells from PBMCs. Documented subset: CD45RA-negative fraction. The TCR comes from a young man in good health. Some clones in this sample may be carry-over from other donors' samples. The rearrangement links TRBV21-1 to TRBJ1-5. TRBV21-1 is assigned pseudogene status. CDR3: CASSKGMGGGNQPQHF. For the CDR3, the DNA is TGTGCCAGCAGCAAAGGCATGGGAGGGGGCAATCAGCCCCAGCATTTT.